The 27 T cell receptor beta chains below all came from one sample that was sequenced in a study of blood T cell repertoires in COVID-19. Generated by immunoSEQ multiplex PCR, the TCRdb table keeps only in-frame clones and is missing some. This sample has about 300,000 clones, with roughly 90% found just once. The sample consisted of peripheral blood. The origin of the receptors is a man younger than 30 who had recovered from COVID-19.

The J gene is TRBJ2-3, the V gene TRBV19; 7 positions agree with TRBD2. The CDR3 totals 15 residues. V gave up 5 bases and J gave up 5 bases; unmatched junction bases: 10. Germline V gene lookup returns CDR1 LNHDA and CDR2 SQIVND (reference sequence). CDR3 nucleotides: TGTGCCAGTAGTGGTGGGAGGGTCCTCGGAGATACGCAGTATTTT. As protein: CASSGGRVLGDTQYF.

The V call is TRBV4-3, the J call TRBJ1-4; no clear D gene. The CDR3 spans 16 residues. CDR1 LGHNA and CDR2 YSLEER come from the germline V gene. Trimming took 0 bases from V and 8 from J, leaving 16 bases between them. CDR3: CASSQEERQRGEKLFF. In DNA form, the CDR3 reads TGCGCCAGCAGCCAAGAAGAAAGGCAGAGAGGGGAAAAACTGTTTTTT.

The CDR3 DNA is TGTGCCAGCAGCCAAGATATGTCAGGACACCCTAACACCGGGGAGCTGTTTTTT. Translation: CASSQDMSGHPNTGELFF. The V and J genes are TRBV14 and TRBJ2-2, with a possible D match to TRBD1 (5 bases). This CDR3 region has 18 residues. V was clipped by 0 bases and J by 2 bases, with 16 bases between them. Germline CDR1 SGHDN, CDR2 FVKESK.

The rearrangement links TRBV2 to TRBJ1-3; unclear D gene. Germline V lookup: CDR1 SNHLY, CDR2 FYNNEI. The ends were cut back, 6 bases at V and 3 bases at J, with 15 bases in the middle. The length of the CDR3 is 15 residues. The CDR3 is CASRQGSSGGNTIYF. CDR3 nucleotide sequence: TGTGCCAGCAGACAAGGATCCTCGGGTGGAAACACCATATATTTT.

The V call is TRBV18, the J call TRBJ1-1; 8 nucleotides align to TRBD1. The CDR3 is 16 residues long. V dropped 3 bases and J dropped 3; count of bases not matched to a gene: 9. Germline values: CDR1 KGHSH, CDR2 LQKENI. CDR3 coding DNA: TGTGCCAGCTCACCCGTCTGGACAGGGAGGGACACTGAAGCTTTCTTT. Encoded protein: CASSPVWTGRDTEAFF.

The chain has TRBV3-1 (or the pseudogene TRBV3-2) and TRBJ2-7, with D perhaps matching TRBD2 (5 bases). From germline, CDR1 is LGHDT and CDR2 YNNKEL (reference sequence). This CDR3 contains 15 residues. Trimming took 1 base from V and 4 from J, leaving 14 bases between them. CDR3 in DNA: TGTGCCAGCAGCCAAGGATATTTCGGGGTTTACGAGCAGTACTTC. This translates into CASSQGYFGVYEQYF.

The chain employs TRBV10-1 and TRBJ1-5, with a weak D call TRBD1 (6 bases). The length of the CDR3 is 13 residues. Per germline, CDR1 WNHNN and CDR2 SYGVQD (reference sequence). The germline V and J ends were trimmed by 4 bases and 7 bases, with 11 bases remaining between them. CDR3 bases: TGCGCCAGCAGTGCCTTTGGACAGCAGCCCCAGCATTTT. Protein product: CASSAFGQQPQHF.

This chain joins TRBV4-2 and TRBJ2-7; D is possibly TRBD2 (5 bases). Per the germline V gene, CDR1 is LGHNA and CDR2 is YNFKEQ. V gave up 0 bases and J gave up 1 base, with 13 bases separating them. The CDR3 length is 16 residues. In DNA, the CDR3 is TGTGCCAGCAGCCAAGATGGCGGGTCCCCTTCCTACGAGCAGTACTTC. Amino acid sequence: CASSQDGGSPSYEQYF.

J is TRBJ2-3 and V is TRBV24-1; perhaps TRBD2 as D (5 bases). The CDR3 has 12 residues. V was shortened by 4 bases and J by 5 bases, with 6 bases between the two germline ends. CDR1 is KGHDR and CDR2 is SFDVKD in the germline V gene. Written as DNA, the CDR3 is TGTGCCACCAGTGAGGCGGGAGATACGCAGTATTTT. Amino acids: CATSEAGDTQYF.

This chain connects TRBV19 to TRBJ2-5, with TRBD2 identical over 14 bases. From germline, CDR1 is LNHDA and CDR2 SQIVND (reference sequence). CDR3 length: 19 residues. Trimming at V came to 7 bases and at J to 3 bases, leaving 16 bases not matched to a gene. In nucleotides, the CDR3 is TGTGCCAGTACCCTACCGGGACTAGCGGGAGAAGGCGGTGAAGAGACCCAGTACTTC. This codes for CASTLPGLAGEGGEETQYF.

The chain links TRBV25-1 to TRBJ2-7, with TRBD1 identical over 8 bases. Germline trimming cut 6 bases from V and 3 bases from J; bases unmatched to any gene: 10. Germline V lookup: CDR1 MGHDK, CDR2 SYGVNS. This CDR3 region has 15 residues. The DNA for the CDR3 is TGTGCCAGCAGGTGCCGGACAGGGCAAATCTACGAGCAGTACTTC. It translates to CASRCRTGQIYEQYF.

The CDR3 DNA sequence: TGTGCCAGTAGTATTACCGCCCAAGCAGGCACCGGGGAGCTGTTTTTT. Residues: CASSITAQAGTGELFF. The chain carries TRBV19 and TRBJ2-2; D unresolved. The CDR3 totals 16 residues. Germline CDR1 reads LNHDA; CDR2 reads SQIVND (reference sequence). V lost 3 bases and J 4 bases, leaving 15 bases between the germline ends. The full variable domain, in which reference TRBV19 and TRBJ2-2 provide the parts outside the CDR3, is DGGITQSPKYLFRKEGQNVTLSCEQNLNHDAMYWYRQDPGQGLRLIYYSQIVNDFQKGDIAEGYSVSREKKESFPLTVTSAQKNPTAFYLCASSITAQAGTGELFFGEGSRLTVL.

This chain connects TRBV24-1 to TRBJ2-1; TRBD1 aligns across 10 bases. The CDR3 loop spans 15 amino acids. Germline loops: CDR1 KGHDR, CDR2 SFDVKD. The J segment lost 9 bases and the V segment lost 4 bases, leaving 8 bases of the junction unmatched. DNA of the CDR3: TGTGCCACCAGTGACTCCGGGACAGGGGATCGTGAGCAGTTCTTC. Translating gives CATSDSGTGDREQFF.

The V and J genes are TRBV24-1 and TRBJ2-3, with unresolved D. The CDR3 covers 15 residues. With 4 bases removed from V and 1 base from J, the gap between germline ends came to 11 bases. Per germline, CDR1 KGHDR and CDR2 SFDVKD. Here the CDR3 DNA reads TGTGCCACCAGTGAAACTACTAAGGGCACAGATACGCAGTATTTT. Amino acid sequence: CATSETTKGTDTQYF.

This sequence joins TRBV20-1 and TRBJ1-5; D unclear. Trimming removed 3 bases at V and 6 bases at J, with 9 bases between. Per germline, CDR1 DFQATT and CDR2 SNEGSKA (reference sequence). CDR3 length: 12 residues. The CDR3 loop reads CSASAGGQPQHF. Here the CDR3 DNA reads TGCAGTGCTAGTGCCGGCGGTCAGCCCCAGCATTTT.

A note on this clone: One end of the junction varies from germline; a read error may be responsible. This chain connects TRBV6-5 to TRBJ1-4; D gene uncertain. The CDR3 covers 15 residues. Germline V gives CDR1 MNHEY, CDR2 SVGAGI. The CDR3 sequence: CASSARRLRDEKLFF. The CDR3 DNA reads TGTGCCAGCAGCGCCCGGAGACTGAGGGATGAAAAATTGTTTTTT.

CDR3 protein: CASSTLAGGPHEQYF. In DNA form, the CDR3 reads TGTGCCAGTAGTACGTTAGCGGGAGGGCCACACGAGCAGTACTTC. This chain uses TRBV19 with TRBJ2-7; the match to TRBD2 covers 11 bases. Germline V gene lookup returns CDR1 LNHDA and CDR2 SQIVND (reference sequence). CDR3 length: 15 amino acids. J was trimmed by 5 bases and V by 4 bases; bases with no gene match: 7.

This chain connects TRBV4-1 to TRBJ2-5; 8 bases line up with TRBD2. Germline-derived CDR1 and CDR2 are MGHRA and YSYEKL. V lost 1 base, J lost 4 bases, and 5 bases stayed unmatched. The CDR3 length is 15 residues. The CDR3, as DNA: TGCGCCAGCAGCCAAGCCAGCGGGAGTCGAGAGACCCAGTACTTC. Translated: CASSQASGSRETQYF.

This chain uses TRBV14 with TRBJ1-1; no definite D call. Deletions cut 1 base from V and 1 base from J, with 7 bases between. The CDR3 contains 14 residues. Germline CDR1 reads SGHDN; CDR2 reads FVKESK. The CDR3 DNA is TGTGCCAGCAGCCAAGTGCCGGGGAACACTGAAGCTTTCTTT. Its translation: CASSQVPGNTEAFF. Filled out from reference TRBV14 and TRBJ1-1, the complete variable domain reads EAGVTQFPSHSVIEKGQTVTLRCDPISGHDNLYWYRRVMGKEIKFLLHFVKESKQDESGMPNNRFLAERTGGTYSTLKVQPAELEDSGVYFCASSQVPGNTEAFFGQGTRLTVV.

This chain connects TRBV2 to TRBJ2-3; D is unresolved. V lost 8 bases and J lost 2, with 11 bases in between. The CDR3 extends over 13 amino acids. Germline V gene data show CDR1 as SNHLY and CDR2 as FYNNEI. Here the CDR3 reads CASRWATTDTQYF. CDR3 coding DNA: TGTGCCAGCCGGTGGGCCACCACAGATACGCAGTATTTT.

The V gene is TRBV20-1, the J gene TRBJ2-7, with TRBD2 identical over 15 bases. Germline assignment: CDR1 DFQATT and CDR2 SNEGSKA (reference sequence). The CDR3 is 15 amino acids. J lost 6 bases, V lost 3 bases, and 6 bases had no gene match. The CDR3 region has the DNA TGCAGTGCTAGTAAGCCGGGACTAGCGGGGGGCGAGCAGTACTTC. Translating it yields CSASKPGLAGGEQYF.

Notes on this clone: Other DNA sequences within the sample encode an identical CDR3. The V gene is TRBV19, the J gene TRBJ2-1, with 11 positions matching TRBD2. Germline loops: CDR1 LNHDA, CDR2 SQIVND (reference sequence). After removal of 7 bases from V and 7 bases from J, the junction contained 9 bases not matched to a gene. The CDR3 consists of 15 residues. This chain's CDR3 is CASTPGLAGGNEQFF. In DNA form, the CDR3 reads TGTGCCAGTACCCCCGGGCTAGCGGGAGGAAATGAGCAGTTCTTC.

The V call is TRBV11-3, the J call TRBJ2-3; 8 bases are a match to TRBD1. This CDR3 is 16 amino acids long. The junction had 7 bases not matched to a gene; V was cut back by 1 base and J by 4 bases. Germline CDR1 reads SGHNT; CDR2 reads YENEEA. The CDR3 DNA reads TGTGCCAGCAGCTTAGGACAGGGGAAGTTTGCAGATACGCAGTATTTT. Translating gives CASSLGQGKFADTQYF.

This clone was detected only once. The chain uses TRBV5-6 and TRBJ2-7; D possibly corresponds to TRBD1 (6 bases). CDR1 and CDR2 (germline): SGHDT, YYEEEE. The CDR3 contains 16 residues. V was trimmed by 3 bases and J by 2 bases, leaving 18 bases between them. CDR3 DNA: TGTGCCAGCAGCTATGTACAGGGAATGATCCCCTACGAGCAGTACTTC. It translates to CASSYVQGMIPYEQYF.

A single count supports this clone. The CDR3 region is CASLLAGGETQYF. The DNA for the CDR3 is TGTGCCAGCCTATTAGCGGGGGGGGAGACCCAGTACTTC. V usage is TRBV25-1 and J usage is TRBJ2-5; TRBD2 matches at 11 bases. The J segment lost 5 bases and the V segment lost 8 bases, leaving 4 bases of the junction unmatched. This CDR3 has 13 residues. Germline V gene sequence: CDR1 MGHDK, CDR2 SYGVNS.

The chain carries TRBV19 and TRBJ1-2; TRBD1 matches at 9 bases. The CDR3 sequence is 16 residues long. Germline V CDR1 and CDR2: LNHDA, SQIVND (reference sequence). V was pared by 4 bases and J by 2 bases, with 8 bases of the junction left unmatched. CDR3 in amino acids: CASSNPGQGLNYGYTF. CDR3 sequence (DNA): TGTGCCAGTAGTAACCCGGGACAGGGATTGAACTATGGCTACACCTTC.

The rearrangement uses TRBV11-2 and TRBJ1-2, with 8 bases that match TRBD1. Per the germline V gene, CDR1 is SGHAT and CDR2 is FQNNGV. The CDR3 covers 15 residues. Germline trimming cut 0 bases from V and 5 bases from J; bases unmatched to any gene: 5. The CDR3 DNA reads TGTGCCAGCAGCTTAGATTCAGGGGGCGGTTATGGCTACACCTTC. It specifies CASSLDSGGGYGYTF.